Each of the 27 T cell receptor beta chains below was sequenced from the same sample in a study of blood T cell repertoires in COVID-19. The repertoire was sequenced with immunoSEQ multiplex PCR; TCRdb's copy has only in-frame clones and lacks some. This table has 200,000 to 250,000 clones, over 75% appearing once. Material: PBMCs or T cells enriched from blood (not recorded which). These receptors were collected from a man aged 35-49 years who had recovered from COVID-19.

The CDR3 loop reads CASSLMGQANTEAFF. The CDR3 DNA is TGCGCCAGCAGCTTGATGGGACAGGCGAACACTGAAGCTTTCTTT. V is TRBV5-1 and J is TRBJ1-1, with 8 positions matching TRBD1. Germline V gene data show CDR1 as SGHRS and CDR2 as YFSETQ. This CDR3 spans 15 amino acids. After removal of 1 base from V and 1 base from J, the junction contained 3 bases not matched to a gene.

The chain recombines TRBV18 with TRBJ1-1; 7 bases are shared with TRBD1. The CDR3 runs to 15 residues. The trim removed 4 bases at V and 1 base at J, leaving 6 bases unmatched. Germline V gives CDR1 KGHSH, CDR2 LQKENI. CDR3 DNA sequence: TGTGCCAGCTCACGGGACGGACAGGCGAACACTGAAGCTTTCTTT. It is translated as CASSRDGQANTEAFF.

The chain joins TRBV19 to TRBJ1-2; tentatively, D is TRBD1 (5 bases). Germline V gives CDR1 LNHDA, CDR2 SQIVND (reference sequence). There are 15 residues in the CDR3. Trimming took 3 bases from V and 3 from J, leaving 14 bases between them. The CDR3 here is CASSISPGSYYGYTF. Here the CDR3 DNA reads TGTGCCAGTAGTATCTCACCAGGGTCATACTATGGCTACACCTTC. Full variable domain (outside the CDR3, taken from reference TRBV19 and TRBJ1-2): DGGITQSPKYLFRKEGQNVTLSCEQNLNHDAMYWYRQDPGQGLRLIYYSQIVNDFQKGDIAEGYSVSREKKESFPLTVTSAQKNPTAFYLCASSISPGSYYGYTFGSGTRLTVV.

The chain carries TRBV3-1 (or the pseudogene TRBV3-2) and TRBJ1-2; D call uncertain. Germline CDR1 LGHDT, CDR2 YNNKEL (reference sequence). The CDR3 consists of 12 residues. V lost 4 bases and J lost 3, with 6 bases in between. CDR3 in DNA: TGTGCCAGCAGCCCAGGCCACTATGGCTACACCTTC. It codes for CASSPGHYGYTF.

V and J are TRBV28 and TRBJ2-2; 7 bases line up with TRBD1. After removal of 11 bases from V and 4 bases from J, the junction contained 13 bases not matched to a gene. The CDR3 sequence is 15 residues long. The V gene's germline CDR1 is MDHEN and CDR2 SYDVKM. The CDR3 loop is CAGGRGGASTGELFF. For the CDR3, the DNA is TGTGCCGGCGGAAGAGGGGGCGCGAGCACCGGGGAGCTGTTTTTT.

The CDR3, as DNA: TGTGCCGGAACCGGGACACGCGCCGCCGGGGAGCTGTTTTTT. Residues: CAGTGTRAAGELFF. The chain recombines TRBV30 with TRBJ2-2; a weak D match, TRBD1 (6 bases). Trimming took 8 bases from V and 6 from J, leaving 19 bases between them. CDR3 length: 14 amino acids. Germline assignment: CDR1 GTSNPN and CDR2 SVGIG (reference sequence).

This chain uses TRBV5-6 with TRBJ1-2; D might be TRBD1 (6 bases). Between the trimmed V and J ends, which lost 4 bases and 7 bases, there was a span of 11 bases. Germline CDR1 and CDR2: SGHDT and YYEEEE. This CDR3 is built from 12 residues. The CDR3: CASSKDSLGYTF. The CDR3 DNA reads as TGTGCCAGCAGCAAGGACAGTCTTGGCTACACCTTC.

V is TRBV7-9 and J is TRBJ1-6; D possibly corresponds to TRBD1 (6 bases). The length of the CDR3 is 14 residues. The germline V gene has CDR1 SEHNR and CDR2 FQNEAQ (reference sequence). The V end was cut by 4 bases, the J end by 7 bases, with 11 bases between. CDR3 region: CASSSTGPNSPLHF. The DNA for the CDR3 is TGTGCCAGCAGCTCGACAGGCCCAAATTCACCCCTCCACTTT.

J is TRBJ1-2 and V is TRBV7-2; 8 bases agree with TRBD1. The germline gives CDR1 SGHTA, CDR2 FQGNSA. The CDR3 contains 15 residues. The V gene end was trimmed by 2 bases and the J gene end by 3 bases; junction bases not matched to a gene: 5. The CDR3 sequence: CASSLLGQGHYGYTF. The CDR3 DNA is TGTGCCAGCAGCTTACTCGGACAGGGTCACTATGGCTACACCTTC.

The rearrangement links TRBV9 to TRBJ1-2, with TRBD1 as a possible D gene (6 bases). From germline, CDR1 is SGDLS and CDR2 YYNGEE. This CDR3 has 14 amino acids. Trimming removed 4 bases from V and 5 bases from J, with 15 bases in between. In DNA form, the CDR3 reads TGTGCCAGCAGCACACAACAGGGATCGTATGGCTACACCTTC. This gives the protein CASSTQQGSYGYTF.

This chain joins TRBV29-1 and TRBJ1-1; 11 bases map to TRBD1. This CDR3 comprises 15 residues. Looked up from germline, CDR1 is SQVTM and CDR2 is ANQGSEA. Trimming took 6 bases from V and 5 from J; bases not matched to a gene: 11. CDR3 in amino acids: CSVGGTGGSRTEAFF. Written as DNA, the CDR3 is TGCAGCGTCGGGGGGACAGGGGGTTCGCGAACTGAAGCTTTCTTT.

The CDR3 loop is CSGYSLDRTNTEAFF. The CDR3 nucleotides are TGCAGCGGCTATAGTTTGGACAGGACGAACACTGAAGCTTTCTTT. The V call is TRBV29-1, the J call TRBJ1-1; 7 positions match TRBD1. In germline, CDR1 is SQVTM, CDR2 ANQGSEA. J lost 1 base, V lost 7 bases, and 12 bases had no gene match. The CDR3 is 15 amino acids.

This clone was recorded only once. The V and J genes are TRBV19 and TRBJ1-1, with D maybe TRBD1 (5 bases). Germline values: CDR1 LNHDA, CDR2 SQIVND (reference sequence). CDR3 length: 14 amino acids. Trimming pared 1 base from V and 5 bases from J, leaving 11 bases between. The CDR3 DNA reads TGTGCCAGTAGTATAGGGGGCTTGGGAACTGAAGCTTTCTTT. It codes for CASSIGGLGTEAFF.

The rearrangement links TRBV15 to TRBJ2-7; 8 bases match TRBD2. V was pared by 4 bases and J by 3 bases, with 8 bases of the junction left unmatched. This CDR3 is 15 amino acids long. The germline V gene encodes CDR1 LNHNV and CDR2 YYDKDF (reference sequence). CDR3 residues: CATSTFSGNYYEQYF. CDR3 sequence (DNA): TGTGCCACCAGCACCTTTAGCGGGAACTACTACGAGCAGTACTTC. The whole variable domain, filled in from reference TRBV15 and TRBJ2-7, reads DAMVIQNPRYQVTQFGKPVTLSCSQTLNHNVMYWYQQKSSQAPKLLFHYYDKDFNNEADTPDNFQSRRPNTSFCFLDIRSPGLGDTAMYLCATSTFSGNYYEQYFGPGTRLTVT.

The CDR3 DNA follows: TGTGCCAGTAGTCCCTACCCGACAGGGGACTATGGCTACACCTTC. The encoded protein is CASSPYPTGDYGYTF. This chain connects TRBV19 to TRBJ1-2; 8 positions agree with TRBD1. The germline V gene encodes CDR1 LNHDA and CDR2 SQIVND (reference sequence). V shed 5 bases and J 3 bases; nucleotides not matched to a gene: 8. The CDR3 runs to 15 residues.

The chain combines TRBV11-2 with TRBJ2-1, with TRBD1 identical over 7 bases. The CDR3 consists of 13 residues. Trimming removed 5 bases from V and 9 bases from J; junction bases left unmatched: 7. CDR1 and CDR2 (germline): SGHAT, FQNNGV. CDR3 DNA: TGTGCCAGCAGCCGAACTAGGACAGGTGAGCAGTTCTTC. It specifies CASSRTRTGEQFF. Using reference TRBV11-2 and TRBJ2-1 for the parts outside the CDR3, the full variable domain is EAGVAQSPRYKIIEKRQSVAFWCNPISGHATLYWYQQILGQGPKLLIQFQNNGVVDDSQLPKDRFSAERLKGVDSTLKIQPAKLEDSAVYLCASSRTRTGEQFFGPGTRLTVL.

There are a few counts of this clone. The rearrangement links TRBV7-6 to TRBJ2-2; perhaps TRBD2 as D (5 bases). From germline, CDR1 is SGHVS and CDR2 FNYEAQ. V lost 6 bases, J lost 3 bases, and 8 bases lay in between. The CDR3 runs to 13 residues. CDR3 in amino acids: CASRPRDTGELFF. DNA for the CDR3: TGTGCCAGCAGGCCGAGGGACACCGGGGAGCTGTTTTTT.

The chain uses TRBV2 and TRBJ2-1, with TRBD1 matching over 9 bases. Germline values: CDR1 SNHLY, CDR2 FYNNEI. The junction had 8 bases not matched to a gene; V was cut back by 0 bases and J by 8 bases. This CDR3 spans 16 amino acids. The CDR3 reads CASSEARTGGKYEQFF. CDR3 DNA sequence: TGTGCCAGCAGTGAAGCGAGAACAGGGGGCAAGTATGAGCAGTTCTTC.

As to this clone: Other DNA variants within this sample encode the same CDR3. This chain uses TRBV18 with TRBJ1-3; no reliable D call. Trimming shortened V by 3 bases and J by 0 bases, and 9 bases separated the two germline ends. From germline, CDR1 is KGHSH and CDR2 LQKENI. This CDR3 has 15 amino acids. CDR3 in amino acids: CASSPRFYSGNTIYF. In DNA, the CDR3 is TGTGCCAGCTCACCGAGGTTTTACTCTGGAAACACCATATATTTT.

This clone was observed a handful of times. This chain joins TRBV15 and TRBJ1-1; 7 bases agree with TRBD1. Losses at the gene ends were 5 bases for V and 5 bases for J; bases not matched to a gene: 8. In germline, CDR1 is LNHNV, CDR2 YYDKDF (reference sequence). The CDR3 sequence is 14 residues long. CDR3 amino acids: CATSPTGSTTEAFF. CDR3 in DNA: TGTGCCACCAGCCCGACAGGGTCTACGACTGAAGCTTTCTTT.

V is TRBV5-6 and J is TRBJ1-5; maybe TRBD1 (5 bases). CDR1 and CDR2 from the germline V gene are SGHDT and YYEEEE. CDR3 length equals 14 residues. V was shortened by 4 bases and J by 9 bases, with 17 bases between the two germline ends. The CDR3 sequence: CASSLGTSGGPQHF. The CDR3, as DNA: TGTGCCAGCAGCCTGGGGACCTCCGGGGGGCCCCAGCATTTT. Complete variable domain (other parts from reference TRBV5-6 and TRBJ1-5): DAGVTQSPTHLIKTRGQQVTLRCSPKSGHDTVSWYQQALGQGPQFIFQYYEEEERQRGNFPDRFSGHQFPNYSSELNVNALLLGDSALYLCASSLGTSGGPQHFGDGTRLSIL.

The chain recombines TRBV3-1 (or the pseudogene TRBV3-2) with TRBJ1-4; no clear D gene. V was trimmed by 0 bases and J by 0 bases, leaving 11 bases between them. Germline V CDR1 and CDR2: LGHDT, YNNKEL (reference sequence). There are 17 residues in the CDR3. CDR3 loop: CASSQDGWAATNEKLFF. The CDR3 nucleotides read TGTGCCAGCAGCCAAGACGGCTGGGCAGCAACTAATGAAAAACTGTTTTTT.

The rearrangement uses TRBV6-6 and TRBJ1-5; no clear D gene. This CDR3 is built from 13 residues. Trimming cost V 0 bases and J 4 bases, with 4 bases left between them. Per germline, CDR1 MNHNY and CDR2 SVGAGI (reference sequence). DNA for the CDR3: TGTGCCAGCAGTTACTCGGAGAATCAGCCCCAGCATTTT. Amino acids: CASSYSENQPQHF.

J is TRBJ1-2 and V is TRBV6-1; D is perhaps TRBD1 (5 bases). Germline lookup yields CDR1 MNHNS and CDR2 SASEGT. V gave up 2 bases and J gave up 6 bases, with 13 bases separating them. The length of the CDR3 is 14 residues. For the CDR3, the DNA is TGTGCCAGCAGTGAATCCCGCCAGGGTAATGGCTACACCTTC. Encoded protein: CASSESRQGNGYTF.

This clone was detected only once. The rearrangement links TRBV7-2 to TRBJ2-1; D not resolved. Trimming removed 5 bases from V and 0 bases from J, with 14 bases in between. The germline V gene has CDR1 SGHTA and CDR2 FQGNSA. The CDR3 is 16 residues long. The CDR3 loop reads CASSRRSSSSYNEQFF. The CDR3, as DNA: TGTGCCAGCAGCCGTAGGTCTTCTAGCTCCTACAATGAGCAGTTCTTC.

This rearrangement joins TRBV10-2 to TRBJ2-1; 10 bases match TRBD2. The length of the CDR3 is 14 residues. V shed 8 bases and J 9 bases; nucleotides not matched to a gene: 10. CDR1 and CDR2 from the germline V gene are WSHSY and SAAADI. The CDR3 spells CASFTSGTMGEQFF. The CDR3 coding sequence is TGCGCCAGCTTCACTAGCGGGACGATGGGTGAGCAGTTCTTC.

This clone has a single count. The V call is TRBV7-6, the J call TRBJ1-3, with D maybe TRBD1 (5 bases). Trimming left V 1 base short and J 0 bases short, with 7 bases between. Germline loops: CDR1 SGHVS, CDR2 FNYEAQ. CDR3 size: 15 residues. The CDR3 here is CASSLGQSSGNTIYF. CDR3 in DNA: TGTGCCAGCAGCTTAGGACAGAGCTCTGGAAACACCATATATTTT.